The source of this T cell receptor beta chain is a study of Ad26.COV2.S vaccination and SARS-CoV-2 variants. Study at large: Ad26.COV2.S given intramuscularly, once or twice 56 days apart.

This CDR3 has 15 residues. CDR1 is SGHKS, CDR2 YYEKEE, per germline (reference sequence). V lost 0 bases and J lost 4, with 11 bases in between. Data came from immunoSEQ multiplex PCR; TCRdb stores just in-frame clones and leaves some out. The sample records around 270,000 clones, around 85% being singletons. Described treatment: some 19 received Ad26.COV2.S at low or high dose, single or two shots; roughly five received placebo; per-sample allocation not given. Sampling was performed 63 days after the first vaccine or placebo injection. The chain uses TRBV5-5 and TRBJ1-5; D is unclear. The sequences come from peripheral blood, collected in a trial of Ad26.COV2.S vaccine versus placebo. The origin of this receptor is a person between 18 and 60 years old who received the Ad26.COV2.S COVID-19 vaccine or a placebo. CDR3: CASSLVGTENQPQHF. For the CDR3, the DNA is TGTGCCAGCAGCTTGGTCGGTACCGAGAATCAGCCCCAGCATTTT.